Following are 21 T cell receptor beta chains from one sample sequenced in a study of naive and memory T cell subsets. The library had UMIs added by 3' ligation of an oligonucleotide to TCR cDNA. Four PCR rounds used nested alpha and beta constant region primers plus the SP2 primer. In TCRdb, the 5' RACE reads were re-called with MiXCR into one record per CDR3 protein. The profile shows 55,000 to 70,000 distinct CDR3 sequences, less than 10% of them singletons. Source of these receptors: a female donor in good health.

This clonotype was detected ten times or more. V gene TRBV6-5 combines with J gene TRBJ2-7; maybe TRBD2 (6 bases). Germline CDR1 reads MNHEY; CDR2 reads SVGAGI. Deletions cut 4 bases from V and 0 bases from J, with 10 bases between. This CDR3 is 14 amino acids long. The CDR3 nucleotides read TGTGCCAGCAGTTCCTCCGGGAGCTCCTACGAGCAGTACTTC. It encodes CASSSSGSSYEQYF.

This clonotype was observed at least ten times. The chain is built from TRBV5-1 and TRBJ1-5; tentatively, D is TRBD1 (5 bases). CDR1 is SGHRS and CDR2 is YFSETQ in the germline V gene. The CDR3 covers 16 residues. The V end was cut by 4 bases, the J end by 4 bases, with 18 bases between. This CDR3 reads CASSIGYFPGNQPQHF. CDR3 nucleotide sequence: TGCGCCAGCAGCATTGGTTATTTTCCAGGGAATCAGCCCCAGCATTTT.

This chain uses TRBV20-1 with TRBJ2-3; tentatively, D is TRBD2 (5 bases). This CDR3 comprises 13 residues. The V gene's germline CDR1 is DFQATT and CDR2 SNEGSKA (reference sequence). V dropped 4 bases and J dropped 4 bases, with 12 bases sitting between them. CDR3 protein: CSAIGICADTQYF. The CDR3 DNA follows: TGCAGTGCTATCGGGATTTGCGCAGATACGCAGTATTTT.

This clonotype was found a few times. The rearrangement links TRBV7-2 to TRBJ1-5; 9 bases are shared with TRBD1. The germline V gene has CDR1 SGHTA and CDR2 FQGNSA. This CDR3 region has 15 residues. V lost 5 bases, J lost 4 bases, and 6 bases stayed unmatched. In nucleotides, the CDR3 is TGTGCCAGCAGCCCGCCCGGGACAGGGAATCAGCCCCAGCATTTT. Protein: CASSPPGTGNQPQHF.

This clonotype was seen at least ten times. The rearrangement links TRBV24-1 to TRBJ2-1; 9 bases are a match to TRBD2. The germline V gene encodes CDR1 KGHDR and CDR2 SFDVKD. After removal of 3 bases from V and 3 bases from J, the junction contained 5 bases not matched to a gene. This CDR3 is built from 16 residues. DNA of the CDR3: TGTGCCACCAGTGATCCGGCTAGCGGGGTCTACAATGAGCAGTTCTTC. Amino acid sequence: CATSDPASGVYNEQFF.

This clonotype was detected only a few times. J is TRBJ1-6 and V is TRBV5-5; 7 bases line up with TRBD1. V gave up 0 bases and J gave up 7 bases; unmatched junction bases: 4. Germline V gene lookup returns CDR1 SGHKS and CDR2 YYEKEE (reference sequence). This CDR3 is 15 amino acids long. The CDR3 sequence is CASSLGDSGNSPLHF. The CDR3 DNA reads TGTGCCAGCAGCTTGGGGGACAGTGGGAATTCACCCCTCCACTTT.

This clonotype occurred many times. The chain recombines TRBV28 with TRBJ1-2; the D gene is possibly TRBD1 (6 bases). The CDR3 has 12 residues. V was pared by 6 bases and J by 8 bases, with 13 bases between. Germline V gives CDR1 MDHEN, CDR2 SYDVKM. CDR3: CASSRVGGGYTF. DNA of the CDR3: TGTGCCAGCAGCCGGGTGGGGGGCGGCTACACCTTC.

This clonotype was seen a few times. The rearrangement links TRBV6-5 to TRBJ2-5; no reliable D call. V lost 5 bases to trimming and J lost 6 bases, with 7 bases between them. This CDR3 contains 11 residues. Per the germline V gene, CDR1 is MNHEY and CDR2 is SVGAGI. CDR3 loop: CASSEAKTQYF. For the CDR3, the DNA is TGTGCCAGCAGTGAGGCAAAGACCCAGTACTTC.

The sample holds many counts of this clonotype. The chain couples TRBV1 to TRBJ2-3; the tabulated D call, TRBD1, remains unverified against the DNA. TRBV1 has pseudogene status. CDR3 length: 15 residues. The CDR3 protein is CTSSQCPRSTDTQYF. The DNA of the CDR3 is TGCACCAGCAGCCAATGTCCCAGGAGCACAGATACGCAGTATTTT.

Only a few counts were recorded for this clonotype. The chain couples TRBV28 to TRBJ1-5, with D possibly being TRBD1 (6 bases). From germline, CDR1 is MDHEN and CDR2 SYDVKM. The germline V and J ends were trimmed by 3 bases and 6 bases, with 15 bases remaining between them. This CDR3 spans 15 amino acids. The CDR3 loop reads CASSFGAGVGQPQHF. The CDR3 region has the DNA TGTGCCAGCAGTTTTGGGGCAGGGGTAGGTCAGCCCCAGCATTTT.

This clonotype has ten or more counts. V is TRBV20-1 and J is TRBJ1-1, with 9 positions matching TRBD1. V lost 6 bases and J lost 6; bases outside the gene matches: 11. Looked up from germline, CDR1 is DFQATT and CDR2 is SNEGSKA (reference sequence). This CDR3 has 14 residues. Here the CDR3 reads CSAGGTGRGSEAFF. The CDR3 DNA follows: TGCAGTGCAGGAGGGACAGGGCGAGGGTCTGAAGCTTTCTTT.

This clonotype has only a few counts. The V and J genes are TRBV10-2 and TRBJ1-5, with D perhaps matching TRBD1 (6 bases). Per germline, CDR1 WSHSY and CDR2 SAAADI. This CDR3 is 15 amino acids long. Trimming shortened V by 3 bases and J by 4 bases, and 13 bases separated the two germline ends. In DNA form, the CDR3 reads TGCGCCAGCAGTGAACTACAGGGTCATAATCAGCCCCAGCATTTT. Its protein is CASSELQGHNQPQHF.

In this sample, this clonotype turned up a few times. The V and J genes are TRBV12-3 or TRBV12-4 and TRBJ2-5; no reliable D call. The germline V and J ends were trimmed by 2 bases and 1 base, with 8 bases remaining between them. This CDR3 is 14 amino acids long. The CDR3, as DNA: TGTGCCAGCAGTTTACAGGAGACCCAAGAGACCCAGTACTTC. Translated, it gives CASSLQETQETQYF.

V gene TRBV27 combines with J gene TRBJ1-1; 8 bases fit TRBD1. The V segment lost 4 bases and the J segment 6 bases; nucleotides outside the gene matches: 4. In germline, CDR1 is MNHEY, CDR2 SMNVEV (reference sequence). The CDR3 is 13 amino acids. CDR3 loop: CASSYGQGAEAFF. The CDR3 DNA follows: TGTGCCAGCAGTTACGGACAGGGAGCTGAAGCTTTCTTT.

In this sample, this clonotype turned up many times. The junction departs from germline at one end; a sequencing error may be responsible. This chain uses TRBV7-7 with TRBJ1-3; perhaps TRBD1 as D (5 bases). The germline V gene encodes CDR1 SSHAT and CDR2 FNYEAQ (reference sequence). The CDR3 is 15 residues long. The CDR3 loop reads CASSLASGPGNTIYF. Written as DNA, the CDR3 is TGTGCTAGCAGCTTAGCCTCGGGACCGGGAAACACCATATATTTT.

The chain carries TRBV20-1 and TRBJ1-3; D might be TRBD1 (6 bases). CDR3 length equals 14 residues. The V gene lost 6 bases and the J gene lost 0 bases, with 12 bases spanning the gap. The V gene's germline CDR1 is DFQATT and CDR2 SNEGSKA (reference sequence). The CDR3 nucleotides are TGCAGTGCACCCGGGGGGCGCTCTGGAAACACCATATATTTT. It translates to CSAPGGRSGNTIYF.

Ten or more counts support this clonotype. V is TRBV6-5 and J is TRBJ1-2; tentatively, D is TRBD1 (6 bases). CDR1 and CDR2 from the germline V gene are MNHEY and SVGAGI. This CDR3 is 13 amino acids long. V dropped 6 bases and J dropped 3 bases, with 11 bases sitting between them. The CDR3 DNA is TGTGCCAGCAGCCAGACAGGCTACTATGGCTACACCTTC. This translates into CASSQTGYYGYTF.

This sequence joins TRBV12-3 or TRBV12-4 and TRBJ2-7; D is undetermined. The CDR3 contains 13 residues. The germline V and J ends were trimmed by 6 bases and 5 bases, with 14 bases remaining between them. Written as DNA, the CDR3 is TGTGCCAGCAGCCCACCGGGTTGGGACGAGCAGTACTTC. Protein product: CASSPPGWDEQYF.

This clonotype has more than one count but fewer than ten. The rearrangement joins TRBV12-3 or TRBV12-4 to TRBJ2-7; 10 positions match TRBD1. The CDR3 has 16 amino acids. With 3 bases clipped from V and 2 bases from J, the junction kept 7 bases outside the gene matches. In DNA, the CDR3 is TGTGCCAGCAGTTTGTCTCGGGACAGGGGTCCCTACGAGCAGTACTTC. Its translation is CASSLSRDRGPYEQYF.

This clonotype appeared many times. The rearrangement uses TRBV2 and TRBJ1-5; perhaps TRBD1 as D (5 bases). Germline V gene data show CDR1 as SNHLY and CDR2 as FYNNEI. This CDR3 is 14 amino acids long. The V end was cut by 1 base, the J end by 8 bases, with 12 bases between. CDR3 region: CASSEEGRIEPQHF. Written as DNA, the CDR3 is TGTGCCAGCAGTGAAGAGGGACGGATTGAGCCCCAGCATTTT.

This clonotype has only a few counts. The rearrangement uses TRBV18 and TRBJ1-3; D not resolved. The CDR3 runs 16 residues. The V end lost 4 bases, the J end lost 4 bases, and 17 bases lay between the germline ends. Germline assignment: CDR1 KGHSH and CDR2 LQKENI. The DNA of the CDR3 is TGTGCCAGCTCACACCCGGCGAAAATTACAGGAAACACCATATATTTT. It codes for CASSHPAKITGNTIYF.